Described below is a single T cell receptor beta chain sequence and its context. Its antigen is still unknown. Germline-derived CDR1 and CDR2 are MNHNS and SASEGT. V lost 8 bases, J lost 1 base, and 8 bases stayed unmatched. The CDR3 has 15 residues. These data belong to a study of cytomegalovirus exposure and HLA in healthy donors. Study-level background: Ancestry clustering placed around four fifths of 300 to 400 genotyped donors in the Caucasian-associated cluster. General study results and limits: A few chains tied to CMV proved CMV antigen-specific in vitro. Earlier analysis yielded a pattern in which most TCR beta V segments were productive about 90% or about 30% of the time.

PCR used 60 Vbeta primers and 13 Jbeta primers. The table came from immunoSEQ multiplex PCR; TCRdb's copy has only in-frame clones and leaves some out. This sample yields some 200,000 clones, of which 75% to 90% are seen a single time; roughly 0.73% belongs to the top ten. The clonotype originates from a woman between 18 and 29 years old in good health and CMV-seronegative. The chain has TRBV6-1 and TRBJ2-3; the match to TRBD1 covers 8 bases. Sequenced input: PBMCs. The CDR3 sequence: CASGETGVGTDTQYF. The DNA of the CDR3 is TGTGCCAGCGGGGAGACAGGGGTCGGCACAGATACGCAGTATTTT.